This TCR beta chain was observed in a study of CD4 T cells in relation to SARS-CoV-2 and coronaviruses (dated by TCRdb to the early 2020s). As for the study more broadly: In the ViraFEST assay, PBMCs were grown with antigen for nine to eleven days, and TCR beta CDR3s were then sequenced to identify antigen-specific clonal expansions. Samples from a few pre-COVID donors and the naive versus memory experiments were sequenced with the Adaptive Biotechnologies TCR-sequencing kit; other data were Illumina-based. At the level of individual TCR clonotypes, the study evaluated whether memory CD4+ T cells crossreact between the spike proteins of SARS-CoV-2 and those of common cold coronaviruses. An HIV-1 Nef peptide pool or a culture without peptide was used as the negative reference condition. A different TCR-beta assay, based on Illumina, was used to sequence expansion assays from other donors in the study. Shared crossreactive spike epitopes were mapped to their HLA restriction using patient-derived lymphoblastoid cell lines. The full study reports these points: Because no donor provided both pre-pandemic and post-infection samples, tracing the source of pre-existing responses was limited. Significantly weaker SARS-CoV-2-driven expansion was shown by crossreactive clones than by monoreactive clones, consistent with antigenic imprinting. Small numbers of patients and of tested TCRs limited the study. Crossreactivity analysis centred on spike protein, so crossreactivity against other viral proteins was not assessed. About 65% of donors had memory CD4+ clonotypes that crossrecognized SARS-CoV-2 and at least one common cold coronavirus spike.

CD4+ T cells from unexposed donors were collected before the COVID-19 pandemic (2011-2018). The EasySep CD4+ T cell isolation kit was used to isolate CD4+ T cells once the cultures had run for roughly 10 days. As cell number allowed, CD4+ T cells from unexposed donors were tested for reactivity to SARS-CoV-2 S and N and to four common cold coronavirus spike pools. PBMCs were cultured at a few million per well in IMDM supplemented with 5% human AB serum and approximately 9.8 IU/ml IL-2. Half of the culture medium was replaced with fresh IL-2-containing medium on days 3 and 7. Triplicate replicate wells were generally used for each peptide culture condition. Leukapheresis product for the unexposed donors was bought commercially. Ficoll-Paque PLUS gradient centrifugation was used to isolate PBMCs from either whole blood or leukapheresis product. The PBMCs went either fresh into the expansion assay or into cryopreservation at -140 degrees C. The QIAamp Micro DNA Kit was used to extract genomic DNA from the CD4+ T cells.

The method was the immunoSEQ multiplex PCR assay. In the authors' own workflow: During preprocessing, nonproductive sequences were discarded, as were any CDR3s that did not begin with C, did not end with F or W, or were shorter than 7 amino acids. The MANAFEST web app identified antigen-specific clonotypes based on expansion compared with the reference and other culture wells. A clone was considered positive if the clone showed significant expansion compared with the reference culture in 2 of 3 replicate wells at an FDR below 0.05. A further requirement for positive clones was significant expansion compared with all other tandem wells, along with an odds ratio above 5. CDR3 homology was quantified as pairwise Levenshtein distance, calculated with the stringdist R package after three terminal residues were trimmed from each end. The table comes from immuneACCESS by way of TCRdb, which keeps in-frame sequences with V and J called. Part of the clones is missing from these tables; in studies checked, under half for an unresolved V gene and the rest for unknown reasons. V and J calls and clone size are as listed in that table; D and trimming were resolved from the DNA. The sample table lists roughly 16,000 clones, about 77% of them with a count of one. Around 9.1% of the sample comes from the top ten.

Details on this clone: Its recognized antigen is unknown. Per-nucleotide qualities are absent, and no much larger clonotype sits a single base away.

The TCR comes from a human donor in good health. The sequencing input was CD4+ T cells from PBMCs, cultured in vitro.

At the DNA level, the sequence is TGTGCCACCAGTGATTTGGAGTTTCAGCCCCAGCATTTT. It translates as CATSDLEFQPQHF. The receptor chain draws on TRBV24-1 and TRBJ1-5; no D gene is confidently identified. The trim is 0 bases for V and 6 bases for J, with a gap of 5 bases between the germline ends. From the germline V gene, CDR1 is KGHDR and CDR2 is SFDVKD. The CDR3 goes from the cysteine to the phenylalanine over 13 residues. Only the CDR3 DNA is retained, 39 bases long and in frame from the first base.